This TCR beta chain was retrieved from a study of PD-1 blockade in mismatch repair-deficient tumors. In the study overall: Patients had about a dozen mismatch repair-deficient cancer types and were previously treated and progressing.

Measured with immunoSEQ multiplex PCR; TCRdb has only the in-frame clones, and not every one. The sample shows some 130,000 clones, almost 90% of them seen only once. The TCR originated in an adult with mismatch repair-deficient cancer. The specimen comprised peripheral blood, sampled approximately 71 weeks after starting pembrolizumab.

In DNA form, the CDR3 reads TGTGCCAGCAGTGCCGGAATTCCCTACGAGCAGTACTTC. As protein: CASSAGIPYEQYF. This chain links TRBV25-1 with TRBJ2-7; D is unclear. In germline, CDR1 is MGHDK, CDR2 SYGVNS. V lost 4 bases, J lost 2 bases, and 9 bases lay in between. CDR3 size: 13 residues.